This T cell receptor beta chain stems from a study of blood T cell repertoires in COVID-19. The overall study: COVID-19 samples from acute and convalescent phases originated in the United States, Italy and Spain. PBMCs, B-cell-depleted T cells, or T cells provided the cDNA or gDNA that made up the material.

CDR1 is LGHDT and CDR2 is YNNKEL in the germline V gene (reference sequence). The V and J ends lost 6 bases and 0 bases respectively, with 9 bases between them. The CDR3 contains 15 residues. As originally analysed: Reference gene primer amplification in the assay estimated nucleated cell counts. Sequenced by immunoSEQ multiplex PCR; TCRdb stores in-frame clones only, minus some. That table furnishes V, J and clone size, whereas the DNA furnished D and trimming. The sample shows a few hundred thousand clones, about 79% of them seen only once. This TCR was sampled from a man aged 45-65 years with active or convalescent COVID-19. The chain links TRBV3-1 (or the pseudogene TRBV3-2) to TRBJ2-6; D is undetermined. The sequenced sample consisted of peripheral blood. CDR3 nucleotide sequence: TGTGCCAGCAGTCCCAGGATCTCTGGGGCCAACGTCCTGACTTTC. Translating it yields CASSPRISGANVLTF.